This entry lists 30 T cell receptor beta chains sequenced from one sample in a study of a mutant IDH1 vaccine in newly diagnosed glioma. The method was immunoSEQ multiplex PCR; TCRdb's version includes in-frame clones alone and lacks a portion of them. The sample holds tens of thousands of clones, about two thirds seen once. No antigens are known for them. Time point noted: week 47, end of study. All doses held 300 ug of mutant IDH1 20-mer peptide, with topical imiquimod. Sequencing was performed on peripheral blood mononuclear cells (PBMCs), taken from a glioma patient whose treatment included an IDH1 peptide vaccine. These receptors all stem from a man aged 40-55 years with glioma. Some clones in this sample may be carry-over from other donors' samples.

V usage is TRBV6-1 and J usage is TRBJ2-4; D is uncertain. The CDR3 length is 15 residues. V dropped 3 bases and J dropped 0 bases, with 9 bases sitting between them. The germline gives CDR1 MNHNS, CDR2 SASEGT. The CDR3 region has the DNA TGTGCCAGCAGTGATTACAGTGTAGCCAAAAACATTCAGTACTTC. It encodes CASSDYSVAKNIQYF.

The rearrangement links TRBV2 to TRBJ2-1; possible D gene TRBD2, 6 bases. V lost 6 bases to trimming and J lost 0 bases, with 15 bases between them. This CDR3 has 16 amino acids. Germline CDR1 and CDR2: SNHLY and FYNNEI. Here the CDR3 reads CASSRDSLGSYNEQFF. DNA of the CDR3: TGTGCCAGCAGCCGGGACTCCTTGGGCTCCTACAATGAGCAGTTCTTC.

The sample holds a few counts of this clone. The genes are TRBV7-8 and TRBJ2-6, with D possibly matching TRBD1 (6 bases). CDR3 length: 18 amino acids. Per the germline V gene, CDR1 is SGHVS and CDR2 is FQNEAQ. Deletions cut 4 bases from V and 1 base from J, with 17 bases between. The CDR3 region has the DNA TGTGCCAGCAGCTCACGCGCCGGACAGCTGTCTGGGGCCAACGTCCTGACTTTC. Residues: CASSSRAGQLSGANVLTF.

This clone was counted only a few times. This sequence joins TRBV2 and TRBJ1-2; TRBD1 agrees at 8 bases. V lost 6 bases, J lost 7 bases, and 7 bases stayed unmatched. Germline values: CDR1 SNHLY, CDR2 FYNNEI. The CDR3 runs to 13 residues. CDR3 sequence reads: CASSGQGLPGYTF. CDR3 nucleotide sequence: TGTGCCAGCAGCGGACAGGGACTCCCTGGCTACACCTTC.

In this sample, this clone turned up a few times. The chain joins TRBV5-1 to TRBJ2-7; a possible D gene is TRBD1 (6 bases). Germline V gene data show CDR1 as SGHRS and CDR2 as YFSETQ. The CDR3 has 13 amino acids. Trimming left V 3 bases short and J 1 base short, with 8 bases between. The CDR3 coding sequence is TGCGCCAGCAGCTGGACAGAATCCTACGAGCAGTACTTC. Protein product: CASSWTESYEQYF. Full variable domain (rest looked up from reference TRBV5-1 and TRBJ2-7): KAGVTQTPRYLIKTRGQQVTLSCSPISGHRSVSWYQQTPGQGLQFLFEYFSETQRNKGNFPGRFSGRQFSNSRSEMNVSTLELGDSALYLCASSWTESYEQYFGPGTRLTVT.

This clone was seen a handful of times. V usage is TRBV5-1 and J usage is TRBJ2-7; TRBD1 might be the D (6 bases). V lost 2 bases, J lost 6 bases, and 12 bases lay in between. The CDR3 is 13 residues long. Germline V lookup: CDR1 SGHRS, CDR2 YFSETQ. The CDR3 DNA is TGCGCCAGCAGCTTAACAGGGCCCGGCGAGCAGTACTTC. This encodes CASSLTGPGEQYF.

This sequence joins TRBV19 and TRBJ2-1; TRBD2 matches at 13 bases. CDR3 length: 15 residues. Germline values: CDR1 LNHDA, CDR2 SQIVND (reference sequence). After removal of 7 bases from V and 5 bases from J, the junction contained 5 bases not matched to a gene. In DNA, the CDR3 is TGTGCCAGTACCGGGACTAGCGGGATACACAATGAGCAGTTCTTC. Translating gives CASTGTSGIHNEQFF.

This CDR3 reads CATTPSQGNYGYTF. The CDR3 nucleotides read TGTGCCACCACGCCCAGCCAGGGCAACTATGGCTACACCTTC. V and J are TRBV18 and TRBJ1-2; tentatively, D is TRBD1 (5 bases). V was cut by 10 bases and J by 2 bases, with 17 bases left in between. Germline V gives CDR1 KGHSH, CDR2 LQKENI. This CDR3 spans 14 amino acids.

V is TRBV5-4 and J is TRBJ2-3; D is unclear. CDR1 and CDR2 (germline): SGHNT, YYREEE (reference sequence). The germline V and J ends were trimmed by 4 bases and 2 bases, with 11 bases remaining between them. The CDR3 extends over 14 amino acids. The CDR3 DNA sequence: TGTGCCAGCAGCGTGGACCCCAACACAGATACGCAGTATTTT. Translated: CASSVDPNTDTQYF.

This chain links TRBV6-1 with TRBJ1-6, with D maybe TRBD1 (5 bases). Trimming removed 7 bases from V and 10 bases from J, with 14 bases in between. Looked up from germline, CDR1 is MNHNS and CDR2 is SASEGT. CDR3 length: 13 amino acids. As DNA, the CDR3 is TGTGCCAGCATAGCCGGGAAGGGGTCACCCCTCCACTTT. It yields the protein CASIAGKGSPLHF.

The chain links TRBV27 to TRBJ1-2, with D unresolved. The CDR3 runs 15 residues. The V end lost 5 bases, the J end lost 4 bases, and 17 bases lay between the germline ends. CDR1 and CDR2 from the germline V gene are MNHEY and SMNVEV (reference sequence). CDR3 sequence reads: CASSPGPGGSYGYTF. The CDR3 DNA is TGTGCCAGCAGTCCAGGTCCGGGAGGGAGCTATGGCTACACCTTC.

The CDR3 region has the DNA TGTGCCAGCAGCGCAGCTAGCGGGGGCCCCTACGGGGAGCTGTTTTTT. Translating it yields CASSAASGGPYGELFF. The chain combines TRBV13 with TRBJ2-2; 10 nucleotides agree with TRBD2. Germline V CDR1 and CDR2: PRHDT, FYEKMQ (reference sequence). V lost 5 bases to trimming and J lost 7 bases; unmatched junction nucleotides: 10. The CDR3 sequence is 16 residues long.

V usage is TRBV9 and J usage is TRBJ2-7; D possibly corresponds to TRBD2 (5 bases). CDR1 is SGDLS, CDR2 YYNGEE, per germline. V lost 0 bases, J lost 5 bases, and 15 bases lay in between. This CDR3 is 15 amino acids long. This CDR3 is CASSVASPGWDEQYF. The CDR3 DNA reads as TGTGCCAGCAGCGTAGCTTCACCGGGGTGGGACGAGCAGTACTTC.

The chain carries TRBV5-1 and TRBJ1-2; D is perhaps TRBD1 (6 bases). Germline V gene sequence: CDR1 SGHRS, CDR2 YFSETQ. The V and J ends lost 5 bases and 2 bases respectively, with 10 bases between them. This CDR3 region has 13 residues. CDR3 nucleotides: TGCGCCAGCAGTCGCGGGGGCAACTATGGCTACACCTTC. Its translation: CASSRGGNYGYTF.

The chain employs TRBV15 and TRBJ2-1; 13 bases map to TRBD2. Germline V gene data show CDR1 as LNHNV and CDR2 as YYDKDF (reference sequence). This CDR3 has 18 residues. J lost 2 bases, V lost 0 bases, and 4 bases had no gene match. In nucleotides, the CDR3 is TGTGCCACCAGCAGAGAATTGACTAGCGGGGGGACCTACAATGAGCAGTTCTTC. Protein: CATSRELTSGGTYNEQFF.

The chain has TRBV11-3 and TRBJ1-1; D remains unclear. The germline V gene has CDR1 SGHNT and CDR2 YENEEA. The CDR3 sequence is 13 residues long. V was cut by 2 bases and J by 4 bases, with 8 bases left in between. The CDR3 nucleotides read TGTGCCAGCAGCTTAACGGATGGCACTGAAGCTTTCTTT. Its translation is CASSLTDGTEAFF. Supplemented by reference TRBV11-3 and TRBJ1-1, the full variable domain reads EAGVVQSPRYKIIEKKQPVAFWCNPISGHNTLYWYLQNLGQGPELLIRYENEEAVDDSQLPKDRFSAERLKGVDSTLKIQPAELGDSAVYLCASSLTDGTEAFFGQGTRLTVV.

The chain employs TRBV7-9 and TRBJ1-1, with a possible D match to TRBD1 (5 bases). Germline lookup yields CDR1 SEHNR and CDR2 FQNEAQ (reference sequence). Trimming shortened V by 1 base and J by 6 bases, and 6 bases separated the two germline ends. This CDR3 comprises 12 residues. The CDR3 region is CASSLEGPEAFF. The DNA of the CDR3 is TGTGCCAGCAGCTTAGAGGGGCCTGAAGCTTTCTTT.

Details on this clone: Other DNA sequences in the same sample also yield this CDR3. V and J are TRBV27 and TRBJ1-6; D uncertain. Trimming stripped 2 bases from V and 5 bases from J, with 7 bases between. The germline CDR1 and CDR2 sequences are MNHEY and SMNVEV (reference sequence). The CDR3 has 14 residues. Here the CDR3 reads CASSLRENNSPLHF. The CDR3 DNA sequence: TGTGCCAGCAGTTTAAGGGAGAATAATTCACCCCTCCACTTT.

This chain joins TRBV7-2 and TRBJ2-3, with 8 bases identical to TRBD1. The trim removed 6 bases at V and 5 bases at J, leaving 4 bases unmatched. This CDR3 comprises 13 residues. Germline V CDR1 and CDR2: SGHTA, FQGNSA. CDR3 nucleotide sequence: TGTGCCAGCAGGCTCACAGGGGGAGATACGCAGTATTTT. Protein sequence: CASRLTGGDTQYF.

V usage is TRBV5-1 and J usage is TRBJ1-1; tentatively, D is TRBD1 (6 bases). Deletions cut 0 bases from V and 7 bases from J, with 10 bases between. Germline assignment: CDR1 SGHRS and CDR2 YFSETQ. The length of the CDR3 is 13 residues. CDR3 DNA sequence: TGCGCCAGCAGCTTGGCTCGACAGGATGAAGCTTTCTTT. The encoded protein is CASSLARQDEAFF.

This clone was observed a few times. This rearrangement joins TRBV7-3 to TRBJ1-6; 9 bases map to TRBD1. After removal of 0 bases from V and 9 bases from J, the junction contained 3 bases not matched to a gene. This CDR3 region has 15 residues. The germline V gene has CDR1 SGHTA and CDR2 FQGTGA. As DNA, the CDR3 is TGTGCCAGCAGCTTAACCGGGACAGGGACTTCACCCCTCCACTTT. Translated: CASSLTGTGTSPLHF.

The chain employs TRBV27 and TRBJ2-7; TRBD1 agrees at 8 bases. The CDR3 has 15 amino acids. Germline values: CDR1 MNHEY, CDR2 SMNVEV (reference sequence). The J segment lost 5 bases and the V segment lost 5 bases, leaving 11 bases of the junction unmatched. CDR3 loop: CASSRVDRANNEQYF. CDR3 in DNA: TGTGCCAGCAGTCGGGTGGACAGGGCTAATAACGAGCAGTACTTC.

The chain joins TRBV2 to TRBJ1-1; D not certain. The CDR3 length is 15 residues. CDR1 SNHLY and CDR2 FYNNEI come from the germline V gene. V dropped 2 bases and J dropped 0 bases, with 10 bases sitting between them. CDR3 sequence: CASSENEGLNTEAFF. CDR3 DNA: TGTGCCAGCAGTGAAAATGAGGGTCTGAACACTGAAGCTTTCTTT.

CDR3 region: CASRKGVNTEAFF. In DNA form, the CDR3 reads TGTGCCAGCAGAAAGGGGGTGAACACTGAAGCTTTCTTT. The chain links TRBV14 to TRBJ1-1; weak D call: TRBD1 (6 bases). The CDR3 length is 13 residues. Per the germline V gene, CDR1 is SGHDN and CDR2 is FVKESK. Trimming took 6 bases from V and 0 from J, leaving 8 bases between them.

This chain links TRBV5-1 with TRBJ2-5; no clear D. The ends were cut back, 0 bases at V and 1 base at J, with 7 bases in the middle. This CDR3 spans 14 amino acids. CDR1 and CDR2 from the germline V gene are SGHRS and YFSETQ. In DNA form, the CDR3 reads TGCGCCAGCAGCTTGGACGGGCGCCAAGAGACCCAGTACTTC. It translates to CASSLDGRQETQYF.

In this sample, this clone turned up a few times. The rearrangement joins TRBV6-5 to TRBJ2-7; tentatively, D is TRBD1 (6 bases). Trimming removed 6 bases at V and 5 bases at J, with 17 bases between. CDR1 is MNHEY, CDR2 SVGAGI, per germline. The CDR3 length is 14 residues. For the CDR3, the DNA is TGTGCCAGCAGCCCCCGGGACATCGAAAACGAGCAGTACTTC. Translation: CASSPRDIENEQYF.

The chain links TRBV4-1 to TRBJ1-4, with D unclear. Germline lookup yields CDR1 MGHRA and CDR2 YSYEKL. The CDR3 runs to 15 residues. Trimming stripped 0 bases from V and 5 bases from J, with 10 bases between. The chain's CDR3 is CASSQEHLINEKLFF. The CDR3 DNA reads as TGCGCCAGCAGCCAAGAACACCTAATAAATGAAAAACTGTTTTTT.

CDR3 protein: CAWSVISRNVDYGYTF. DNA for the CDR3: TGTGCCTGGAGTGTAATCTCCCGGAACGTTGACTATGGCTACACCTTC. This chain joins TRBV30 and TRBJ1-2; D not resolved. There are 16 residues in the CDR3. V was clipped by 0 bases and J by 3 bases, with 17 bases between them. Germline assignment: CDR1 GTSNPN and CDR2 SVGIG (reference sequence). The variable domain in full, completed from reference TRBV30 and TRBJ1-2, reads SQTIHQWPATLVQPVGSPLSLECTVEGTSNPNLYWYRQAAGRGLQLLFYSVGIGQISSEVPQNLSASRPQDRQFILSSKKLLLSDSGFYLCAWSVISRNVDYGYTFGSGTRLTVV.

The chain has TRBV14 and TRBJ2-5; D remains unclear. Germline-derived CDR1 and CDR2 are SGHDN and FVKESK. The CDR3 length is 14 residues. The V end lost 4 bases, the J end lost 1 base, and 10 bases lay between the germline ends. The CDR3 nucleotides read TGTGCCAGCAGCCCACTGGGTCTCCAAGAGACCCAGTACTTC. Protein sequence: CASSPLGLQETQYF.

The chain recombines TRBV7-9 with TRBJ2-7; D is possibly TRBD2 (6 bases). Trimming left V 2 bases short and J 4 bases short, with 18 bases between. This CDR3 has 16 amino acids. CDR1 is SEHNR and CDR2 is FQNEAQ in the germline V gene (reference sequence). CDR3 nucleotides: TGTGCCAGCAGCTTAAGTCCCCCTAAGACTAGGTACGAGCAGTACTTC. Encoded protein: CASSLSPPKTRYEQYF.